The 2 T cell receptor beta chains below all came from one sample that was sequenced in a study of T cell responses to AZD1222 COVID-19 vaccine. Some clones are missing from TCRdb's copy, which holds only in-frame ones; the method was immunoSEQ multiplex PCR. The sample lists 150,000 to 200,000 clones, 92% occurring once. The sample here was peripheral blood, taken 28 days after the second AZD1222 dose. Receptors were obtained from an adult who received the AZD1222 COVID-19 vaccine.

V and J are TRBV11-1 and TRBJ1-2, with D possibly matching TRBD1 (5 bases). The CDR3 runs 14 residues. The ends were cut back, 7 bases at V and 2 bases at J, with 14 bases in the middle. Per the germline V gene, CDR1 is SGHAT and CDR2 is FQDESV (reference sequence). The CDR3 DNA follows: TGTGCCAGCACCCCGGGACGGCGGAACTATGGCTACACCTTC. Amino acids: CASTPGRRNYGYTF.

The rearrangement uses TRBV5-1 and TRBJ2-5; D gene unclear. The CDR3 sequence is 14 residues long. Deletions cut 2 bases from V and 3 bases from J, with 11 bases between. Germline V gene sequence: CDR1 SGHRS, CDR2 YFSETQ. CDR3 loop: CASSFDGTKETQYF. For the CDR3, the DNA is TGCGCCAGCAGCTTTGATGGCACAAAAGAGACCCAGTACTTC.